This entry features one T cell receptor (beta chain) sequence. Sequencing used immunoSEQ multiplex PCR; TCRdb keeps in-frame clones, though not all of them. The sample yields some 74,000 clones, approximately 92% seen once. CDR3 length: 14 amino acids. The V gene's germline CDR1 is MNHEY and CDR2 SVGAGI. The V and J ends lost 1 base and 2 bases respectively, with 9 bases between them. This sample was included in a study of T cell changes during pregnancy in multiple sclerosis. The clonotype comes from a female donor with multiple sclerosis, enrolled in a pregnancy study. The sample consisted of peripheral blood, taken before pregnancy. The V call is TRBV6-5, the J call TRBJ2-7; D remains unclear. The DNA for the CDR3 is TGTGCCAGCAGTTACTTCAACGGAGCCTACGAGCAGTACTTC. Protein sequence: CASSYFNGAYEQYF.